This TCR beta chain was found in a study of blood T cell repertoires in COVID-19. Original data processing: The assay estimated nucleated cells by amplifying reference gene primers. Sequencing used immunoSEQ multiplex PCR; TCRdb keeps in-frame clones, though not all of them. For V, J and clone size, that table is used; D and trimming come from the DNA. The sample includes roughly 250,000 clones, approximately 82% of them seen just once. There are 15 residues in the CDR3. Germline V lookup: CDR1 MNHEY, CDR2 SMNVEV (reference sequence). V shed 5 bases and J 4 bases; nucleotides not matched to a gene: 7.

The material sequenced was peripheral blood. This TCR derives from a woman older than 75 with active or convalescent COVID-19. The chain carries TRBV27 and TRBJ2-7, with TRBD1 matching 11 bases. CDR3 bases: TGTGCCAGCAGTCCACGGACAGGGGGCTTTTACGAGCAGTACTTC. Translating it yields CASSPRTGGFYEQYF.